The source of this T cell receptor (beta chain) is a study of blood T cell repertoires in COVID-19. In Cohort 3, a recovered donor had either two negative PCRs, clearance, or symptom resolution. V was clipped by 6 bases and J by 4 bases, with 16 bases between them. Germline V gene sequence: CDR1 MDHEN, CDR2 SYDVKM. The CDR3 loop spans 15 amino acids. Generated by immunoSEQ multiplex PCR, the TCRdb table keeps only in-frame clones and is missing some. The data contain 200,000 to 250,000 clones, roughly 85% of them singletons. The source material was PBMCs or T cells enriched from blood (not recorded which). This clonotype was sampled from a man younger than 40 who had recovered from COVID-19. The J gene is TRBJ1-3, the V gene TRBV28, with D perhaps TRBD1 (5 bases). The CDR3 protein is CASRPQGLWGNTIYF. DNA for the CDR3: TGTGCCAGCAGACCTCAGGGTTTATGGGGAAACACCATATATTTT.